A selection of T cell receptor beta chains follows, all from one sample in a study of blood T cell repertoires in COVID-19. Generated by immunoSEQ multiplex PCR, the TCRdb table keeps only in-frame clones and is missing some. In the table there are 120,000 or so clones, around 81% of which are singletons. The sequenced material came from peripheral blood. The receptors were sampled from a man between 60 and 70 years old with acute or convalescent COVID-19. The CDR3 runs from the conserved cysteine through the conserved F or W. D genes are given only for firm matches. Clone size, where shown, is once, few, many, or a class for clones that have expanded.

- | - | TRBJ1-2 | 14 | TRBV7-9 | TGTGCCAGCAGCAAAGCCGGGGGGTTGGGAGGCTACACCTTC | CASSKAGGLGGYTF
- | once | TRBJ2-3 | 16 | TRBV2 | TGTGCCAGCGCGGGTCTAGCTAGCGCCTACACAGATACGCAGTATTTT | CASAGLASAYTDTQYF
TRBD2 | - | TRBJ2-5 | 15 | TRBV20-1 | TGCAGTGCTAGTGGGACTAGCGGGAGGTGGAAGACCCAGTACTTC | CSASGTSGRWKTQYF
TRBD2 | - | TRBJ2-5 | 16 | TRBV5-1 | TGCGCCAGCAGCTTGGGCGGCGGGGGAAAACAAGAGACCCAGTACTTC | CASSLGGGGKQETQYF
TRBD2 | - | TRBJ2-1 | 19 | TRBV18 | TGTGCCAGCTCCCACCAGGTCCAGCGGGGAGGGGCCTCCTACAATGAGCAGTTCTTC | CASSHQVQRGGASYNEQFF
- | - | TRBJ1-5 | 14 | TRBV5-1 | TGCGCCAGCAGCTTGGGGGGGCCGGGGCAGCCCCAGCATTTT | CASSLGGPGQPQHF
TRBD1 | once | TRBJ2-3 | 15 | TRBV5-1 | TGCGCCAGCAGCTTAATGACAGGGAGCACAGATACGCAGTATTTT | CASSLMTGSTDTQYF
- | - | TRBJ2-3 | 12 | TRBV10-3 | TGTGCCATCAGCCCTAGCACAGATACGCAGTATTTT | CAISPSTDTQYF
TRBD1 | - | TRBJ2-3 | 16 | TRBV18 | TGTGCCAGCTCACCCCCGGGACAGGTCCGCACAGATACGCAGTATTTT | CASSPPGQVRTDTQYF
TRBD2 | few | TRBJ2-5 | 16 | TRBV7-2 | TGTGCCAGCAGCTTCCGGCGGGGGAGGGGACAAGAGACCCAGTACTTC | CASSFRRGRGQETQYF
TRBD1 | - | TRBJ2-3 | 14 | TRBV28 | TGTGCCAGCAGTGCCGAACAGGGGGCCGATACGCAGTATTTT | CASSAEQGADTQYF
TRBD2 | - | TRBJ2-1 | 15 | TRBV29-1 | TGCAGCGTTGCGGGTAGCGGGAGTGTGTACAATGAGCAGTTCTTC | CSVAGSGSVYNEQFF
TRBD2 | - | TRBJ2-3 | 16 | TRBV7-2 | TGTGCCAGCAGCTTGAGAGCGGGAGCTGTGGGAGATACGCAGTATTTT | CASSLRAGAVGDTQYF
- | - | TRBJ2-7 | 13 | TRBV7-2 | TGTGCCAGCAGCTTAGGCTACCAGCGGGAGCAGTACTTC | CASSLGYQREQYF
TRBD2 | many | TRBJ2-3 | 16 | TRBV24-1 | TGTGCCACCAGTGATCTCCAGCGGGAGAGGACAGATACGCAGTATTTT | CATSDLQRERTDTQYF
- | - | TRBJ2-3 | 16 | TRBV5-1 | TGCGCCAGCAGCTTGGGGTCCGGTTCTAGCACAGATACGCAGTATTTT | CASSLGSGSSTDTQYF
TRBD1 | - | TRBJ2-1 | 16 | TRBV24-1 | TGTGCCACCAGTGGGCCGGGGACAGGGGGCCGGAATGAGCAGTTCTTC | CATSGPGTGGRNEQFF
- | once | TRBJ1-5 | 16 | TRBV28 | TGTGCCAGCAGTTTGCCAGGGGACTATAGCAATCAGCCCCAGCATTTT | CASSLPGDYSNQPQHF
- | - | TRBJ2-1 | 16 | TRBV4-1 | TGCGCCAGCAGCCTTAGCCTAGCTTCGGACTACAATGAGCAGTTCTTC | CASSLSLASDYNEQFF
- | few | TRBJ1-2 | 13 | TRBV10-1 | TGCGCCGTAACCTCGTTGCGGTCCTATGGCTACACCTTC | CAVTSLRSYGYTF
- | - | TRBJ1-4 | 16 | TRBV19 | TGTGCCAGTAGTACTCACGGGGAAGGGACTAATGAAAAACTGTTTTTT | CASSTHGEGTNEKLFF
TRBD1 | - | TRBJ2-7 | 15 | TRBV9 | TGTGCCAGCAGCGTAGGACAGGGGTTTACCTACGAGCAGTACTTC | CASSVGQGFTYEQYF
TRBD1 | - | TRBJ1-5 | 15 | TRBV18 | TGTGCCAGCTCACCACTGGGACAGAGCAATCAGCCCCAGCATTTT | CASSPLGQSNQPQHF
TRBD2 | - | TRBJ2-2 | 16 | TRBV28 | TGTGCCAGCAGTTTCCTAGCGGGAGGGGCCACCGGGGAGCTGTTTTTT | CASSFLAGGATGELFF
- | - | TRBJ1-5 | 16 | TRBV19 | TGTGCCAGTAGTAGAGGGGGGGCAAGCAGAGCAGAGCCCCAGCATTTT | CASSRGGASRAEPQHF
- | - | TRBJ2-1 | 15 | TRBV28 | TGTGCCAGCAGTTTAGAGGGAGCCTCCTACAATGAGCAGTTCTTC | CASSLEGASYNEQFF
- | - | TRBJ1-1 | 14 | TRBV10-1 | TGCGCCAGCAGTGAGTCGACGGGTAACACTGAAGCTTTCTTT | CASSESTGNTEAFF
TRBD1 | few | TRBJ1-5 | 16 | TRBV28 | TGTGCCAGCAGTTTAAGAGGCAGGGGGCTAAATCAGCCCCAGCATTTT | CASSLRGRGLNQPQHF
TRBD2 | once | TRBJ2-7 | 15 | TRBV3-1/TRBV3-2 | TGTGCCAGCAGCCGGACTAGCGCGGGGGAGGGAGAGCAGTACTTC | CASSRTSAGEGEQYF
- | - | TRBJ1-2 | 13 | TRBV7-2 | TGTGCCAGCAGCTTAGACAGCCTTCGGGGCTACACCTTC | CASSLDSLRGYTF
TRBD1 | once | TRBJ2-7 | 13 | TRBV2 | TGTGCCAGCAGTGGAACAGGGGCGTACGAGCAGTACTTC | CASSGTGAYEQYF
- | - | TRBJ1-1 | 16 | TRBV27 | TGTGCCAGCAGTTTATCGATCCGACAGGAGAACACTGAAGCTTTCTTT | CASSLSIRQENTEAFF
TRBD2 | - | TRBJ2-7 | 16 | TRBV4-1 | TGCGCCAGCAGCCAAGGCGCTAGCGGGAGGGCTTACGAGCAGTACTTC | CASSQGASGRAYEQYF
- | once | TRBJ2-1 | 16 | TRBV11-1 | TGTGCCAGCAGCTTAGTTGTAACGGGGGTCTACAATGAGCAGTTCTTC | CASSLVVTGVYNEQFF
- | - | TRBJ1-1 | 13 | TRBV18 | TGTGCCAGCTCACCGCGGATCGCTGACGAAGCTTTCTTT | CASSPRIADEAFF
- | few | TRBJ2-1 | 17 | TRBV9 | TGTGCCAGCAGCGTAGAAGATTGGCGGAATTCCTACAATGAGCAGTTCTTC | CASSVEDWRNSYNEQFF
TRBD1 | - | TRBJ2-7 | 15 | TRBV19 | TGTGCCAGTAGTATTTCCGGGACAGGGTCCAACGAGCAGTACTTC | CASSISGTGSNEQYF
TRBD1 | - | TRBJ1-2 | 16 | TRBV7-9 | TGTGCCAGCCGCTCTGTCGGACAGGGGGCCTTCGGTGGCTACACCTTC | CASRSVGQGAFGGYTF
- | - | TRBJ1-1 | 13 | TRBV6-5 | TGTGCCAGCAGTTACTCCCGTCTTACTGAAGCTTTCTTT | CASSYSRLTEAFF
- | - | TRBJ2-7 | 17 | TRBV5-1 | TGCGCCAGCAGCTTGGCGTCGACGGGGGACCTTGTCTACGAGCAGTACTTC | CASSLASTGDLVYEQYF
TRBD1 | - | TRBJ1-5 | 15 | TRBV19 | TGTGCCAGTAGTCCTCGACAGGGGGCCGGGCAGCCCCAGCATTTT | CASSPRQGAGQPQHF
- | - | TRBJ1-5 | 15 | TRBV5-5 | TGTGCCAGCAGCTCGGGCCCGGGGGTAAATCAGCCCCAGCATTTT | CASSSGPGVNQPQHF
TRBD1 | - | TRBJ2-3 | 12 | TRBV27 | TGTGCCAGCAGTTTACGACAGGGTGGGCAGTATTTT | CASSLRQGGQYF
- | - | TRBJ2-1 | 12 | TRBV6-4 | TGTGCCAGCAGCAACGGGGGAGGTGAGCAGTTCTTC | CASSNGGGEQFF
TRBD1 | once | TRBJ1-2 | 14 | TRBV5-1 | TGCGCCAGCAGCCTTGACAGGGGGCTCGAGGGCTACACCTTC | CASSLDRGLEGYTF
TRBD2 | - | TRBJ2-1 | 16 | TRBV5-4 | TGTGCCAGCAGCTCACGGACTAGCGGGAGAGGAAATGAGCAGTTCTTC | CASSSRTSGRGNEQFF
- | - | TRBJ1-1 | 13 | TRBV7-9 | TGTGCCAGCAGCCCCGCTACAGTTCTTGAAGCTTTCTTT | CASSPATVLEAFF